This TCR beta chain was found in a study of OX40 agonist ivuxolimab in advanced cancers. At the level of the study: The patients received agonistic anti-OX40 (CD134) antibody ivuxolimab. Three patients showed partial responses: one hepatocellular carcinoma and two cutaneous melanoma cases. Study observations and caveats: Relative to CD4+, CD8+ T cells held more expanded clones on average.

Concerning this clone itself: The target antigen is unknown.

Profiling relied on immunoSEQ multiplex PCR, and the TCRdb table lists in-frame clones only, not all of them. There are tens of thousands of clones in the sample; around 90% occur only once, and under 1.5% lies in the top ten. The timepoints at which blood was sampled were baseline, cycle 4 day 1, and cycle 7 day 1. V gave up 5 bases and J gave up 6 bases, with 14 bases separating them. Germline V lookup: CDR1 MNHNS, CDR2 SASEGT. CDR3 size: 13 residues. The TCR sequence derives from an adult with an advanced solid tumor such as melanoma, head and neck, liver or kidney cancer. Sample: CD4+ or CD8+ T cells sorted from blood, taken in a trial of the OX40 agonist ivuxolimab. The chain uses TRBV6-1 and TRBJ2-7; D is undetermined. The CDR3 spells CASSYGQHSEQYF. The CDR3 DNA reads as TGTGCCAGCAGTTATGGGCAGCATTCCGAGCAGTACTTC.